This T cell receptor beta chain was sequenced for a study of blood T cell repertoires in COVID-19. This CDR3 is built from 13 residues. Germline V gives CDR1 SQVTM, CDR2 ANQGSEA. V lost 4 bases and J 4 bases, leaving 13 bases between the germline ends. Original analysis: The authors estimated nucleated cell counts from reference gene primer amplification. The assay was immunoSEQ multiplex PCR, and TCRdb's table has in-frame clones only and misses some. V, J and clone size derive from that table, while D and trimming were established from the DNA sequence. This repertoire shows about 310,000 clones, 80% to 90% found once; its top ten account for roughly 2.2%.

The sequence derives from a man younger than 45 who had recovered from COVID-19. The sample taken for sequencing was PBMCs or T cells enriched from blood (not recorded which). The chain couples TRBV29-1 to TRBJ1-2, with D possibly TRBD1 on 6 matching bases. CDR3 in amino acids: CSVGDDRSYGYTF. CDR3 in DNA: TGCAGCGTTGGGGACGACAGGTCCTATGGCTACACCTTC.